What follows are 19 T cell receptor beta chains derived from one specimen sequenced in a study of cytomegalovirus exposure and HLA in healthy donors. This PCR relied on a set of 60 Vbeta primers and 13 Jbeta primers. Assay used: immunoSEQ multiplex PCR; TCRdb lists only in-frame clones, some missing. Seen here are about 96,000 clones, under 85% observed once, and the top ten hold around 3.2%. Material: PBMCs. These TCRs come from a female donor in good health and CMV-seropositive.

Only a few counts were recorded for this clone. The chain joins TRBV6-6 to TRBJ1-2; D not resolved. Germline CDR1 MNHNY, CDR2 SVGAGI (reference sequence). V was cut by 7 bases and J by 0 bases, with 12 bases left in between. This CDR3 spans 14 amino acids. CDR3 DNA sequence: TGTGCCAGCAACATTCAGGTTACTAACTATGGCTACACCTTC. It specifies CASNIQVTNYGYTF.

The chain couples TRBV4-2 to TRBJ1-4; D remains ambiguous. There are 16 residues in the CDR3. The ends were cut back, 1 base at V and 7 bases at J, with 16 bases in the middle. Germline V gives CDR1 LGHNA, CDR2 YNFKEQ. CDR3 residues: CASSQASPLTAEKLFF. The CDR3 DNA reads as TGTGCCAGCAGCCAAGCAAGCCCGTTAACAGCTGAAAAACTGTTTTTT.

The CDR3 bases are TGTGCCAGCAGCTTGGTCCGCTTGGGCAGGGGTCACTATGGCTACACCTTC. Amino acids: CASSLVRLGRGHYGYTF. V gene TRBV5-8 combines with J gene TRBJ1-2; the D gene is possibly TRBD1 (6 bases). V lost 0 bases, J lost 3 bases, and 18 bases lay in between. This CDR3 spans 17 amino acids. Germline assignment: CDR1 SGHTS and CDR2 YDEGEE.

This clone was recorded only once. This chain connects TRBV30 to TRBJ2-7; a possible D gene is TRBD1 (7 bases). Trimming pared 3 bases from V and 6 bases from J, leaving 15 bases between. CDR3 length: 13 residues. The V gene's germline CDR1 is GTSNPN and CDR2 SVGIG (reference sequence). CDR3 in amino acids: CAWSGQGGSEQYF. The CDR3 nucleotides are TGTGCCTGGAGCGGGCAGGGGGGAAGCGAGCAGTACTTC. Full variable domain (missing parts from reference TRBV30 and TRBJ2-7): SQTIHQWPATLVQPVGSPLSLECTVEGTSNPNLYWYRQAAGRGLQLLFYSVGIGQISSEVPQNLSASRPQDRQFILSSKKLLLSDSGFYLCAWSGQGGSEQYFGPGTRLTVT.

The gene calls are TRBV10-3 and TRBJ2-2; 10 bases agree with TRBD2. The junction had 0 bases not matched to a gene; V was cut back by 5 bases and J by 0 bases. The CDR3 extends over 15 amino acids. Germline loops: CDR1 ENHRY, CDR2 SYGVKD. CDR3 nucleotide sequence: TGTGCCATCAGTCTAGCGGGGGCGAACACCGGGGAGCTGTTTTTT. Translated: CAISLAGANTGELFF.

The gene calls are TRBV5-4 and TRBJ2-2; 15 bases are a match to TRBD2. CDR3 size: 18 residues. Germline V gene lookup returns CDR1 SGHNT and CDR2 YYREEE (reference sequence). V lost 4 bases, J lost 8 bases, and 12 bases stayed unmatched. The CDR3 here is CASSLGQGLAGGRGELFF. In nucleotides, the CDR3 is TGTGCCAGCAGCCTGGGACAGGGACTAGCGGGAGGTAGAGGGGAGCTGTTTTTT.

The gene calls are TRBV29-1 and TRBJ2-7; 7 bases fit TRBD2. The CDR3 contains 13 residues. CDR1 and CDR2 (germline): SQVTM, ANQGSEA. V was pared by 4 bases and J by 1 base, with 4 bases of the junction left unmatched. The CDR3 spells CSVAERGSYEQYF. The DNA for the CDR3 is TGCAGCGTTGCGGAGCGGGGTTCCTACGAGCAGTACTTC.

J is TRBJ2-1 and V is TRBV6-5; the D is unclear. The CDR3 loop spans 15 amino acids. V dropped 3 bases and J dropped 1 base, with 10 bases sitting between them. The germline gives CDR1 MNHEY, CDR2 SVGAGI. The chain's CDR3 is CASSYAGLSYNEQFF. CDR3 nucleotide sequence: TGTGCCAGCAGTTATGCAGGTCTTTCCTACAATGAGCAGTTCTTC.

This rearrangement joins TRBV20-1 to TRBJ2-1, with unresolved D. In germline, CDR1 is DFQATT, CDR2 SNEGSKA (reference sequence). V lost 3 bases, J lost 11 bases, and 11 bases lay in between. CDR3 length equals 11 residues. CDR3 amino acids: CSASDGRQQFF. In nucleotides, the CDR3 is TGCAGTGCTAGCGATGGGCGCCAGCAGTTCTTC.

The V call is TRBV29-1, the J call TRBJ2-3; perhaps TRBD1 as D (5 bases). From germline, CDR1 is SQVTM and CDR2 ANQGSEA. V was pared by 8 bases and J by 2 bases, with 17 bases between. The CDR3 is 14 residues long. CDR3 amino acids: CSTLRDRVTDTQYF. For the CDR3, the DNA is TGCAGCACTTTGAGAGACAGAGTCACAGATACGCAGTATTTT.

The chain employs TRBV4-3 and TRBJ1-5; D is possibly TRBD1 (6 bases). Trimming shortened V by 1 base and J by 9 bases, and 13 bases separated the two germline ends. CDR1 is LGHNA and CDR2 is YSLEER in the germline V gene. The CDR3 length is 14 residues. This CDR3 reads CASSQVPGAGPQHF. The CDR3 nucleotides are TGCGCCAGCAGCCAAGTCCCAGGGGCTGGGCCCCAGCATTTT.

The rearrangement uses TRBV6-5 and TRBJ1-1; TRBD1 matches 7 bases. The V segment lost 11 bases and the J segment 6 bases; nucleotides outside the gene matches: 12. Germline CDR1 and CDR2: MNHEY and SVGAGI. The CDR3 is 13 amino acids. In DNA, the CDR3 is TGTGCCGCATTTAAGGGGGCTAAGGCTGAAGCTTTCTTT. It translates to CAAFKGAKAEAFF.

J is TRBJ1-2 and V is TRBV5-1; D possibly corresponds to TRBD1 (5 bases). Between the trimmed V and J ends, which lost 0 bases and 3 bases, there was a span of 12 bases. The CDR3 covers 15 residues. The germline V gene encodes CDR1 SGHRS and CDR2 YFSETQ. CDR3: CASSLGGERDYGYTF. CDR3 DNA: TGCGCCAGCAGCTTGGGGGGGGAACGGGACTATGGCTACACCTTC.

This clone was detected once. Here the CDR3 omits its conserved ending phenylalanine or tryptophan, so a read error is the likely source. The chain recombines TRBV7-6 with TRBJ1-5; 7 bases line up with TRBD1. J lost 4 bases, V lost 3 bases, and 0 bases had no gene match. The CDR3 length is 13 residues. Germline V gene lookup returns CDR1 SGHVS and CDR2 FNYEAQ. The CDR3 bases are TGTGCCAGCAGCTTGACAGGGAATCAGCCCCAGCATGTT. Protein sequence: CASSLTGNQPQHV.

The CDR3 nucleotides read TGTGCCAGCAGGCGGACAGGGGGACCGGGAAACACCATATATTTT. It is translated as CASRRTGGPGNTIYF. The V and J genes are TRBV6-5 and TRBJ1-3; 10 positions match TRBD1. Germline V CDR1 and CDR2: MNHEY, SVGAGI. V gave up 6 bases and J gave up 4 bases; unmatched junction bases: 6. The CDR3 consists of 15 residues.

The CDR3 loop is CASSQDLGTTQPTDTQYF. CDR3 sequence (DNA): TGTGCCAGCAGCCAAGACTTGGGGACAACTCAACCCACAGATACGCAGTATTTT. The chain joins TRBV4-2 to TRBJ2-3, with D tentatively TRBD1 (6 bases). Trimming took 0 bases from V and 2 from J, leaving 18 bases between them. CDR3 length: 18 residues. CDR1 LGHNA and CDR2 YNFKEQ come from the germline V gene.

The genes are TRBV14 and TRBJ2-7; 7 nucleotides match TRBD1. CDR1 is SGHDN and CDR2 is FVKESK in the germline V gene. This CDR3 has 15 residues. J was trimmed by 4 bases and V by 0 bases; bases with no gene match: 6. This CDR3 is CASSQEWPQGYEQYF. CDR3 in DNA: TGTGCCAGCAGCCAAGAGTGGCCACAGGGGTACGAGCAGTACTTC.

CDR3 coding DNA: TGTGCCAGCATTCAACGGGGGGCTGGCACTGAAGCTTTCTTT. Protein product: CASIQRGAGTEAFF. The chain has TRBV6-5 and TRBJ1-1; D might be TRBD1 (6 bases). Per germline, CDR1 MNHEY and CDR2 SVGAGI. The CDR3 has 14 residues. Trimming took off 7 bases at V and 4 bases at J, with 16 bases between the two ends.

The rearrangement uses TRBV6-4 and TRBJ2-3; D is possibly TRBD2 (6 bases). Trimming took 6 bases from V and 6 from J, leaving 13 bases between them. Germline V lookup: CDR1 MRHNA, CDR2 SNTAGT. The CDR3 sequence is 13 residues long. The CDR3 DNA reads as TGTGCCAGCAGCCACTACGCGGGGGATACGCAGTATTTT. Translated, it gives CASSHYAGDTQYF.